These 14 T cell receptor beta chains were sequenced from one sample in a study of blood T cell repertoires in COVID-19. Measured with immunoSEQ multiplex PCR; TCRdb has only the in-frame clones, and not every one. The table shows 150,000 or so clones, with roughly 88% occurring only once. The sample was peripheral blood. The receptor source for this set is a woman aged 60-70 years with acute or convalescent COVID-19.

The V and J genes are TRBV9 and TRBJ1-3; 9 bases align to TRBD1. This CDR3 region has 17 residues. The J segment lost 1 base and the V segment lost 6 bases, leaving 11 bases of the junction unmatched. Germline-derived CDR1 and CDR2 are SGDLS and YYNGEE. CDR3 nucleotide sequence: TGTGCCAGCACCACATCGGGGGACAGGGCGTCTGGAAACACCATATATTTT. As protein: CASTTSGDRASGNTIYF.

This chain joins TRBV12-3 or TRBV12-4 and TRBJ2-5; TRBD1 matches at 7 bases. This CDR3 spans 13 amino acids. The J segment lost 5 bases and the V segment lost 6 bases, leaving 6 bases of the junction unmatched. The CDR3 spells CASSRGSFETQYF. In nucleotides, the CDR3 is TGTGCCAGCAGCAGGGGGTCTTTTGAGACCCAGTACTTC.

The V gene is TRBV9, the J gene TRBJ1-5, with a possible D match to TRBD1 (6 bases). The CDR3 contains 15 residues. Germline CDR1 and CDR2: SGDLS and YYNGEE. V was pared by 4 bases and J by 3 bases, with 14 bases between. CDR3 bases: TGTGCCAGCAGCCCCGATGGACAGTTCAATCAGCCCCAGCATTTT. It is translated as CASSPDGQFNQPQHF. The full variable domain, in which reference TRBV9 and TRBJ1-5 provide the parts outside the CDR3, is DSGVTQTPKHLITATGQRVTLRCSPRSGDLSVYWYQQSLDQGLQFLIQYYNGEERAKGNILERFSAQQFPDLHSELNLSSLELGDSALYFCASSPDGQFNQPQHFGDGTRLSIL.

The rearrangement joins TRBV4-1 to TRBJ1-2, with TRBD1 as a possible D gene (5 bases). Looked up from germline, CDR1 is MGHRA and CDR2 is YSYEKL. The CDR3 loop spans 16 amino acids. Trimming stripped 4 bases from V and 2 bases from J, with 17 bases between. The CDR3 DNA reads TGCGCCAGCAGCCCAGATCCGGACATATTCAACTATGGCTACACCTTC. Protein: CASSPDPDIFNYGYTF.

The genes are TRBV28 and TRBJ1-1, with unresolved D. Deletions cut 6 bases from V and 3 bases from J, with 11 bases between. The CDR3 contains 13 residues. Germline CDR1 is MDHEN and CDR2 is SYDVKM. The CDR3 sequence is CASRYGVDTEAFF. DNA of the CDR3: TGTGCCAGCAGATACGGGGTCGACACTGAAGCTTTCTTT.

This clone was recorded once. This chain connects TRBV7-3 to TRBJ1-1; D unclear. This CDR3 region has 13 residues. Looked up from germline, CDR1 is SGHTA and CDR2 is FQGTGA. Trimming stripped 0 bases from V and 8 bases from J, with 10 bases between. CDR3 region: CASSLTLELEAFF. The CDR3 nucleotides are TGTGCCAGCAGCTTAACGTTGGAGTTAGAAGCTTTCTTT.

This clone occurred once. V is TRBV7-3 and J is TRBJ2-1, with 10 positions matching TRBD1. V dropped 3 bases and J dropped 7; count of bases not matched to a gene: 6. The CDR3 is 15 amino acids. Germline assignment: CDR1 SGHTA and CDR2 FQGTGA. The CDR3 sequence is CASSFRQGARNEQFF. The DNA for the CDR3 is TGTGCCAGCAGCTTTAGACAGGGGGCAAGGAATGAGCAGTTCTTC.

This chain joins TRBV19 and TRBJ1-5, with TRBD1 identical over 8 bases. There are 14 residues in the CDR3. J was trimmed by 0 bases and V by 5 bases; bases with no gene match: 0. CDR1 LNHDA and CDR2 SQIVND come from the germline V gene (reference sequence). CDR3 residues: CASSGQGSNQPQHF. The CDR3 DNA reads TGTGCCAGTAGTGGACAGGGTAGCAATCAGCCCCAGCATTTT.

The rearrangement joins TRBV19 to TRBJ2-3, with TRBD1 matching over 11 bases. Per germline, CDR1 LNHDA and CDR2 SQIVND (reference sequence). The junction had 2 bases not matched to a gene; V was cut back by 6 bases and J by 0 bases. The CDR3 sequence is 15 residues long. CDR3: CASSWDRGSTDTQYF. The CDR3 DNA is TGTGCCAGTAGCTGGGACAGGGGGAGCACAGATACGCAGTATTTT.

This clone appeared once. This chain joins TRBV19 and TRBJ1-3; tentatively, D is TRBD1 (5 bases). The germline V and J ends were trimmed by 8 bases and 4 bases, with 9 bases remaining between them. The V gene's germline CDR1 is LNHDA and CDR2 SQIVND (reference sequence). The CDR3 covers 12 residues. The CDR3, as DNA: TGTGCCAGTCAGGGTGACGGAAACACCATATATTTT. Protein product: CASQGDGNTIYF.

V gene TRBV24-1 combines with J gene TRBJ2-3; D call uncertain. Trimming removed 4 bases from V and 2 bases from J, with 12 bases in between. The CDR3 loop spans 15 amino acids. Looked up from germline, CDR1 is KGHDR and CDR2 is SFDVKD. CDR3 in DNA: TGTGCCACCAGTGAGGCAGGTCTTGCCACAGATACGCAGTATTTT. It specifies CATSEAGLATDTQYF.

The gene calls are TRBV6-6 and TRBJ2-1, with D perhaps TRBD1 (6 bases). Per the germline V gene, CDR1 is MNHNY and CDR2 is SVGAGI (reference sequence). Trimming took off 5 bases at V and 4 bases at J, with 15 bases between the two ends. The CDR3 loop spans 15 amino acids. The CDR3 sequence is CASSKDRPLYNEQFF. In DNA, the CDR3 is TGTGCCAGCAGTAAGGACAGACCCCTTTACAATGAGCAGTTCTTC.

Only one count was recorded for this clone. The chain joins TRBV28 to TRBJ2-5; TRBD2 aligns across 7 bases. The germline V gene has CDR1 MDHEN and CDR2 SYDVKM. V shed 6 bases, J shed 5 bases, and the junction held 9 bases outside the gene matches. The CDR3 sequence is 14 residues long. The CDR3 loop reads CASSRGEGRETQYF. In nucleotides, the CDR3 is TGTGCCAGCAGCCGCGGGGAGGGTAGGGAGACCCAGTACTTC. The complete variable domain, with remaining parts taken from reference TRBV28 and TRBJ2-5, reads DVKVTQSSRYLVKRTGEKVFLECVQDMDHENMFWYRQDPGLGLRLIYFSYDVKMKEKGDIPEGYSVSREKKERFSLILESASTNQTSMYLCASSRGEGRETQYFGPGTRLLVL.

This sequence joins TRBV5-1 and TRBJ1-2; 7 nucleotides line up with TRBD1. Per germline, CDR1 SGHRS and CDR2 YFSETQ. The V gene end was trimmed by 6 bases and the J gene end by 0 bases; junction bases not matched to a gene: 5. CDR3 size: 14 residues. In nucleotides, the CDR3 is TGCGCCAGCAAAACAGGGGCAGCTAACTATGGCTACACCTTC. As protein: CASKTGAANYGYTF.